What follows is one T cell receptor beta chain and its context. Germline and junction disagree at one end, which may indicate a read error. This entry belongs to a study of blood T cells in healthy people across ages. Next came a second PCR, run for roughly 7 to 12 cycles, which used a sample-barcoded 5' primer along with a J-beta primer mix. Each CDR3 protein is one row after TCRdb ran MiXCR on the 5' RACE reads. The sample gives about 290,000 distinct CDR3 sequences, 25% to 30% of which show up once; roughly 30% is in the top ten. The CDR3 is 15 residues long. The sequence was collected from a woman between 65 and 79 years old in good health. The J gene is TRBJ2-3, the V gene TRBV12-3 or TRBV12-4; 8 bases match TRBD1. What was sequenced was blood. Here the CDR3 reads CASSLNRGSADTEYF. In nucleotides, the CDR3 is TGTGCCAGCAGTTTGAACAGGGGGAGCGCAGATACGGAGTATTTT.